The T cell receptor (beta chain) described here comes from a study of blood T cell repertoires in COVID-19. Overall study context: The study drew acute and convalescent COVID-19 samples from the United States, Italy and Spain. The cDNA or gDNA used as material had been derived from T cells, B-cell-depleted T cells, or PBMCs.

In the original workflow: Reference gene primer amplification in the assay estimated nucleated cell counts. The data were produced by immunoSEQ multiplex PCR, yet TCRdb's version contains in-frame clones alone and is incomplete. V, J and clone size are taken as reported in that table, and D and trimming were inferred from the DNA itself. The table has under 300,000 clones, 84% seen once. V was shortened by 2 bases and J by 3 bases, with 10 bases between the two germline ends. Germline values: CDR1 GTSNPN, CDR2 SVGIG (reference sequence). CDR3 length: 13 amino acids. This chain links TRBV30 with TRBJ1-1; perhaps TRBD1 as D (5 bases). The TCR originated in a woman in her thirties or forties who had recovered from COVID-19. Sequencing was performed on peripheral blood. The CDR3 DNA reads TGTGCCTGGAGTTGGTTGACAGACACTGAAGCTTTCTTT. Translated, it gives CAWSWLTDTEAFF.